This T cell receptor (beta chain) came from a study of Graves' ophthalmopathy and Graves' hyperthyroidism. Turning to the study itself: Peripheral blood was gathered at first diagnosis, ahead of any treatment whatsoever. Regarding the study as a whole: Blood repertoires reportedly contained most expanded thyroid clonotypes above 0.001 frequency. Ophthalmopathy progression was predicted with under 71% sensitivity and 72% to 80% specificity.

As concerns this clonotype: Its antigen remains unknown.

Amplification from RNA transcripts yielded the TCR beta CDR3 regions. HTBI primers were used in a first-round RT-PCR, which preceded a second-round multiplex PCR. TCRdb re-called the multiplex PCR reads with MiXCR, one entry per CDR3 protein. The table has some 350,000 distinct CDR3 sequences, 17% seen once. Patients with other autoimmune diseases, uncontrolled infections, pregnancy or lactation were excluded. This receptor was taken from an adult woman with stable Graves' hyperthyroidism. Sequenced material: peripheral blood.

The DNA for the CDR3 is TGTGCCAGCTCACTTCAGCGGGGCGAGTACCAAGAGACCCAGTACTTC. Translating it yields CASSLQRGEYQETQYF. The genes are TRBV18 and TRBJ2-5, with TRBD2 identical over 7 bases. The length of the CDR3 is 16 residues. After removal of 4 bases from V and 0 bases from J, the junction contained 8 bases not matched to a gene. Germline assignment: CDR1 KGHSH and CDR2 LQKENI. Looking up the rest from reference TRBV18 and TRBJ2-5 gives the full variable domain: NAGVMQNPRHLVRRRGQEARLRCSPMKGHSHVYWYRQLPEEGLKFMVYLQKENIIDESGMPKERFSAEFPKEGPSILRIQQVVRGDSAAYFCASSLQRGEYQETQYFGPGTRLLVL.